This TCR beta chain emerged from a study of shared T cell receptors in the human thymus. Libraries were prepared by immunoSEQ multiplex PCR; TCRdb keeps only in-frame clonotypes and omits some of them. In the table there are around 730,000 clones, approximately 83% of which are singletons. The ends lost 6 bases at V and 3 bases at J; junction bases unmatched: 10. CDR3 length: 17 amino acids. The germline CDR1 and CDR2 sequences are MDHEN and SYDVKM. The same sample was also studied in work on human thymus T cells. That report adds: Healthy Finnish infants undergoing corrective surgery for congenital heart defects were the donors. During corrective heart surgery, resections were taken, and the thymus tissue came from them. Use of V and J genes seemed skewed within the thymic and blood repertoires.

The sequencing sample was made of thymocytes. The sequence derives from a girl younger than two with a congenital heart defect. The chain carries TRBV28 and TRBJ2-1; 11 nucleotides agree with TRBD2. The CDR3 here is CASSSLLLAGDYNEQFF. In DNA, the CDR3 is TGTGCCAGCAGCTCTCTCTTACTAGCGGGGGACTACAATGAGCAGTTCTTC. The whole variable domain, filled in from reference TRBV28 and TRBJ2-1, reads DVKVTQSSRYLVKRTGEKVFLECVQDMDHENMFWYRQDPGLGLRLIYFSYDVKMKEKGDIPEGYSVSREKKERFSLILESASTNQTSMYLCASSSLLLAGDYNEQFFGPGTRLTVL.